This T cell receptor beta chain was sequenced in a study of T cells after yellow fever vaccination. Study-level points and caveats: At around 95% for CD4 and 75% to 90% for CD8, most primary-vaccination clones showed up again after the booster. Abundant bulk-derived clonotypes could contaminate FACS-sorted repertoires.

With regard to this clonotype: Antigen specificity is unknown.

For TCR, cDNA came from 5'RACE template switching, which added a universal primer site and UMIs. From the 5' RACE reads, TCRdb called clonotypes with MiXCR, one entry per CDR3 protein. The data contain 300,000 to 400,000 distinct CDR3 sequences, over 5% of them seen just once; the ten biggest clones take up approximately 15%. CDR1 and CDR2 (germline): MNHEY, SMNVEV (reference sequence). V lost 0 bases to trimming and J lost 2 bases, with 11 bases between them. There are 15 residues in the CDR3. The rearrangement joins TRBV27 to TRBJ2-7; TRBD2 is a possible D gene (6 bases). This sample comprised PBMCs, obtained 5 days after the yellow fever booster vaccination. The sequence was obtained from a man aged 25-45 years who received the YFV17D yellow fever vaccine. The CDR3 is CASSLSWGGAYEQYF. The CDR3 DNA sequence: TGTGCCAGCAGTTTATCCTGGGGCGGGGCCTACGAGCAGTACTTC.